This entry lists 27 T cell receptor beta chains sequenced from one sample in a study of CD8 T cells in Susac syndrome. With random hexamers, 0.5 to 1 ug RNA was reverse transcribed. Using its own MiXCR run on the immunoSEQ multiplex PCR reads, TCRdb lists one record per CDR3 protein. The sample holds around 79,000 distinct CDR3 sequences, over 85% seen once. Sequences were obtained from CD8+ T cells from PBMCs. Receptor source: a human donor with multiple sclerosis.

The chain carries TRBV29-1 and TRBJ2-2, with TRBD1 identical over 7 bases. The trim removed 2 bases at V and 6 bases at J, leaving 6 bases unmatched. The germline CDR1 and CDR2 sequences are SQVTM and ANQGSEA. The CDR3 consists of 14 residues. The CDR3 loop reads CSVERTGRAGELFF. For the CDR3, the DNA is TGCAGCGTTGAACGGACAGGTCGGGCCGGGGAGCTGTTTTTT.

The chain combines TRBV29-1 with TRBJ1-1; unclear D gene. The CDR3 is 12 amino acids. Germline loops: CDR1 SQVTM, CDR2 ANQGSEA. Trimming stripped 6 bases from V and 8 bases from J, with 16 bases between. The CDR3 coding sequence is TGCAGCGTCATGGCAGCGGAGGCGGAAGCTTTCTTT. It encodes CSVMAAEAEAFF.

The CDR3 protein is CASSFSSNWRPGETQYF. In DNA form, the CDR3 reads TGTGCCAGCAGCTTTAGTTCGAATTGGCGTCCGGGAGAGACCCAGTACTTC. The gene calls are TRBV7-2 and TRBJ2-5; no clear D. The germline V gene has CDR1 SGHTA and CDR2 FQGNSA. This CDR3 has 17 amino acids. V was shortened by 3 bases and J by 4 bases, with 21 bases between the two germline ends.

The rearrangement uses TRBV5-6 and TRBJ1-1; D is possibly TRBD1 (6 bases). The length of the CDR3 is 13 residues. Trimming stripped 7 bases from V and 0 bases from J, with 10 bases between. Germline lookup yields CDR1 SGHDT and CDR2 YYEEEE. CDR3 in DNA: TGTGCCAGCGTTCAGGGGTTGAACACTGAAGCTTTCTTT. Its protein is CASVQGLNTEAFF.

This sequence joins TRBV5-6 and TRBJ2-6; the match to TRBD2 covers 13 bases. The CDR3 is made up of 17 amino acids. Germline CDR1 SGHDT, CDR2 YYEEEE. J lost 2 bases, V lost 4 bases, and 3 bases had no gene match. Written as DNA, the CDR3 is TGTGCCAGCAGCCTGGGACTAGCGGGAACTGGGGCCAACGTCCTGACTTTC. It is translated as CASSLGLAGTGANVLTF.

The rearrangement joins TRBV29-1 to TRBJ2-7; 10 bases map to TRBD1. The V gene end was trimmed by 7 bases and the J gene end by 6 bases; junction bases not matched to a gene: 9. CDR1 and CDR2 from the germline V gene are SQVTM and ANQGSEA. CDR3 length: 13 residues. CDR3 DNA: TGCAGCGCCGGGGGACAGGGGAAGCGCGAGCAGTACTTC. Its protein product is CSAGGQGKREQYF.

This chain's CDR3 is CATTTGGRGYTF. The CDR3 DNA sequence: TGTGCCACCACGACAGGGGGCAGAGGCTACACCTTC. The chain is built from TRBV19 and TRBJ1-2; 10 bases align to TRBD1. V lost 10 bases, J lost 8 bases, and 7 bases stayed unmatched. From germline, CDR1 is LNHDA and CDR2 SQIVND (reference sequence). The CDR3 consists of 12 residues.

This chain joins TRBV30 and TRBJ2-7; 8 nucleotides agree with TRBD2. The CDR3 has 13 amino acids. Germline lookup yields CDR1 GTSNPN and CDR2 SVGIG (reference sequence). The ends lost 1 base at V and 4 bases at J; junction bases unmatched: 3. CDR3 nucleotides: TGTGCCTGGAGTGACGGGGGGGGATACGAGCAGTACTTC. Protein: CAWSDGGGYEQYF. The full variable domain, rest sourced from reference TRBV30 and TRBJ2-7, is SQTIHQWPATLVQPVGSPLSLECTVEGTSNPNLYWYRQAAGRGLQLLFYSVGIGQISSEVPQNLSASRPQDRQFILSSKKLLLSDSGFYLCAWSDGGGYEQYFGPGTRLTVT.

V and J are TRBV20-1 and TRBJ2-3; perhaps D is TRBD1 or TRBD2 (5 bases each). CDR1 and CDR2 (germline): DFQATT, SNEGSKA (reference sequence). V dropped 0 bases and J dropped 6 bases, with 7 bases sitting between them. The CDR3 has 12 residues. The CDR3 nucleotides are TGCAGTGCTAGAGATTGGGGGGATACGCAGTATTTT. The encoded protein is CSARDWGDTQYF.

J is TRBJ1-2 and V is TRBV4-1, with a tentative D call TRBD1 (6 bases). This CDR3 is 17 amino acids long. The V gene's germline CDR1 is MGHRA and CDR2 YSYEKL. The V gene lost 0 bases and the J gene lost 4 bases, with 18 bases spanning the gap. CDR3 protein: CASSQDERQAPGYGYTF. DNA for the CDR3: TGCGCCAGCAGCCAAGACGAGAGACAGGCGCCAGGCTATGGCTACACCTTC.

The chain has TRBV7-9 and TRBJ2-2; 8 bases match TRBD2. V was pared by 4 bases and J by 1 base, with 5 bases of the junction left unmatched. The CDR3 runs to 16 residues. Looked up from germline, CDR1 is SEHNR and CDR2 is FQNEAQ (reference sequence). In nucleotides, the CDR3 is TGTGCCAGCAGCTCAGCGGGAGCGGGGAACACCGGGGAGCTGTTTTTT. This gives the protein CASSSAGAGNTGELFF.

This chain links TRBV29-1 with TRBJ2-2; 7 bases match TRBD1. From germline, CDR1 is SQVTM and CDR2 ANQGSEA. The CDR3 is 13 residues long. Losses at the gene ends were 6 bases for V and 6 bases for J; bases not matched to a gene: 7. The CDR3 loop is CSVVGGAAGELFF. CDR3 in DNA: TGCAGCGTGGTAGGGGGCGCGGCCGGGGAGCTGTTTTTT.

The V gene is TRBV30, the J gene TRBJ1-1; possible D gene TRBD1, 5 bases. Germline V CDR1 and CDR2: GTSNPN, SVGIG (reference sequence). V lost 0 bases and J lost 3, with 11 bases in between. This CDR3 is built from 14 residues. The CDR3 region has the DNA TGTGCCTGGAGTGTCAGGGTGGAGGACACTGAAGCTTTCTTT. It specifies CAWSVRVEDTEAFF.

The chain links TRBV4-2 to TRBJ2-2; TRBD2 matches at 11 bases. Per the germline V gene, CDR1 is LGHNA and CDR2 is YNFKEQ. This CDR3 has 19 amino acids. J gave up 5 bases and V 0 bases, and 11 bases lay outside the gene matches. The CDR3 DNA is TGTGCCAGCAGCCAAGAGTCCACTAGCGGGGGACGGGGGACCGGGGAGCTGTTTTTT. Translated, it gives CASSQESTSGGRGTGELFF.

This rearrangement joins TRBV27 to TRBJ2-1, with TRBD1 matching 11 bases. The germline V gene has CDR1 MNHEY and CDR2 SMNVEV (reference sequence). CDR3 length equals 15 residues. V shed 5 bases and J 10 bases; nucleotides not matched to a gene: 10. CDR3: CASSVGTGGRREQFF. CDR3 in DNA: TGTGCCAGCAGTGTCGGGACAGGGGGTCGTCGAGAGCAGTTCTTC.

The table lists this clonotype with a count of one. The chain joins TRBV12-3 or TRBV12-4 to TRBJ1-4; 10 bases agree with TRBD1. J was trimmed by 6 bases and V by 6 bases; bases with no gene match: 4. This CDR3 spans 14 amino acids. The CDR3 sequence: CASREDRGDEKLFF. CDR3 DNA sequence: TGTGCCAGCAGAGAGGACAGGGGGGATGAAAAACTGTTTTTT.

V is TRBV27 and J is TRBJ2-6; perhaps TRBD1 as D (6 bases). Germline V gene sequence: CDR1 MNHEY, CDR2 SMNVEV (reference sequence). V dropped 6 bases and J dropped 0 bases, with 12 bases sitting between them. This CDR3 is built from 16 residues. The CDR3 is CASSLQGSSGANVLTF. The CDR3 DNA reads TGTGCCAGCAGCCTCCAGGGGAGCTCTGGGGCCAACGTCCTGACTTTC.

This chain joins TRBV29-1 and TRBJ2-1, with D perhaps TRBD1 (6 bases). Germline V gives CDR1 SQVTM, CDR2 ANQGSEA. Trimming left V 7 bases short and J 9 bases short, with 16 bases between. This CDR3 has 12 residues. CDR3: CSAPSGAPEQFF. CDR3 DNA: TGCAGCGCTCCGTCAGGGGCCCCTGAGCAGTTCTTC.

J is TRBJ1-2 and V is TRBV4-3; tentative D call: TRBD1 (6 bases). V was clipped by 0 bases and J by 4 bases, with 12 bases between them. CDR1 is LGHNA, CDR2 YSLEER, per germline. The CDR3 contains 15 residues. CDR3 bases: TGCGCCAGCAGCCAAGAGGGTGGAGGGGGCTATGGCTACACCTTC. Its protein product is CASSQEGGGGYGYTF.

This chain links TRBV2 with TRBJ2-2, with TRBD1 matching over 9 bases. Germline assignment: CDR1 SNHLY and CDR2 FYNNEI. This CDR3 is 15 amino acids long. J lost 5 bases, V lost 9 bases, and 10 bases had no gene match. Here the CDR3 DNA reads TGTGCCAGAGGACAGGGGAGTAAGTGGACCGGGGAGCTGTTTTTT. It is translated as CARGQGSKWTGELFF.

The J gene is TRBJ1-3, the V gene TRBV5-1, with a possible D match to TRBD1 (5 bases). The V end lost 0 bases, the J end lost 4 bases, and 17 bases lay between the germline ends. This CDR3 is 17 amino acids long. CDR1 and CDR2 (germline): SGHRS, YFSETQ. In DNA, the CDR3 is TGCGCCAGCAGCTTGGCCGGGAAGGGGACTGCAGGAAACACCATATATTTT. It translates to CASSLAGKGTAGNTIYF. The full variable domain, with the rest looked up from reference TRBV5-1 and TRBJ1-3, is KAGVTQTPRYLIKTRGQQVTLSCSPISGHRSVSWYQQTPGQGLQFLFEYFSETQRNKGNFPGRFSGRQFSNSRSEMNVSTLELGDSALYLCASSLAGKGTAGNTIYFGEGSWLTVV.

This CDR3 is CASSLGQFRQDEQYF. CDR3 nucleotides: TGTGCCAGCAGTCTGGGACAGTTTCGACAGGACGAGCAGTACTTC. The J gene is TRBJ2-7, the V gene TRBV11-2, with 7 positions matching TRBD1. The CDR3 totals 15 residues. Germline V CDR1 and CDR2: SGHAT, FQNNGV. The J segment lost 5 bases and the V segment lost 6 bases, leaving 13 bases of the junction unmatched. Variable domain in full (rest from reference TRBV11-2 and TRBJ2-7): EAGVAQSPRYKIIEKRQSVAFWCNPISGHATLYWYQQILGQGPKLLIQFQNNGVVDDSQLPKDRFSAERLKGVDSTLKIQPAKLEDSAVYLCASSLGQFRQDEQYFGPGTRLTVT.

The J gene is TRBJ1-1, the V gene TRBV3-1, with no clear D. Germline CDR1 LGHDT, CDR2 YNNKEL (reference sequence). CDR3 length equals 19 residues. V was trimmed by 2 bases and J by 0 bases, leaving 22 bases between them. The CDR3, as DNA: TGTGCCAGCAGCCAATGGGCCTTATTATCGACACCGATGAACACTGAAGCTTTCTTT. Encoded protein: CASSQWALLSTPMNTEAFF.

V gene TRBV6-5 combines with J gene TRBJ1-2, with 7 bases identical to TRBD1. The V gene end was trimmed by 6 bases and the J gene end by 5 bases; junction bases not matched to a gene: 12. The length of the CDR3 is 15 residues. From germline, CDR1 is MNHEY and CDR2 SVGAGI. This chain's CDR3 is CASSNPPGGGYGYTF. In DNA, the CDR3 is TGTGCCAGCAGCAACCCACCAGGGGGGGGATATGGCTACACCTTC.

In this sample, this clonotype turned up once. V usage is TRBV29-1 and J usage is TRBJ2-5; the D is unclear. Per germline, CDR1 SQVTM and CDR2 ANQGSEA. Between the trimmed V and J ends, which lost 4 bases and 2 bases, there was a span of 8 bases. CDR3 length: 12 residues. The CDR3 bases are TGCAGCGTTGTTCCACCACAAGAGACCCAGTACTTC. Translation: CSVVPPQETQYF.

This chain links TRBV6-4 with TRBJ2-3, with TRBD2 matching over 9 bases. Germline V gene lookup returns CDR1 MRHNA and CDR2 SNTAGT. There are 15 residues in the CDR3. The junction had 3 bases not matched to a gene; V was cut back by 4 bases and J by 1 base. CDR3 bases: TGTGCCAGCAGTGTTTTAGCGGGGGGCACAGATACGCAGTATTTT. Amino acids: CASSVLAGGTDTQYF.

The rearrangement joins TRBV2 to TRBJ2-3, with D maybe TRBD1 (6 bases). The germline V gene encodes CDR1 SNHLY and CDR2 FYNNEI. Trimming pared 4 bases from V and 2 bases from J, leaving 16 bases between. The CDR3 runs to 16 residues. The CDR3 here is CASSGDKGLPTDTQYF. The CDR3, as DNA: TGTGCCAGCAGTGGGGACAAAGGGCTACCCACAGATACGCAGTATTTT.